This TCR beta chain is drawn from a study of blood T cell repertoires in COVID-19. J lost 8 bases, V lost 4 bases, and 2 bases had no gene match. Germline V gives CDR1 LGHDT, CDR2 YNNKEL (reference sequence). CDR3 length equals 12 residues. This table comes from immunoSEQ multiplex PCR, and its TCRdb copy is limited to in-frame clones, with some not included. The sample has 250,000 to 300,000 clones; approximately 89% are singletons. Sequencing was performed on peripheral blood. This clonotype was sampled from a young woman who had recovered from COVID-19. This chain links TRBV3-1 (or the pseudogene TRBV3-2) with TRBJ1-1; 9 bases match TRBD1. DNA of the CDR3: TGTGCCAGCAGCCGGGGACAGGGAGAAGCTTTCTTT. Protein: CASSRGQGEAFF.